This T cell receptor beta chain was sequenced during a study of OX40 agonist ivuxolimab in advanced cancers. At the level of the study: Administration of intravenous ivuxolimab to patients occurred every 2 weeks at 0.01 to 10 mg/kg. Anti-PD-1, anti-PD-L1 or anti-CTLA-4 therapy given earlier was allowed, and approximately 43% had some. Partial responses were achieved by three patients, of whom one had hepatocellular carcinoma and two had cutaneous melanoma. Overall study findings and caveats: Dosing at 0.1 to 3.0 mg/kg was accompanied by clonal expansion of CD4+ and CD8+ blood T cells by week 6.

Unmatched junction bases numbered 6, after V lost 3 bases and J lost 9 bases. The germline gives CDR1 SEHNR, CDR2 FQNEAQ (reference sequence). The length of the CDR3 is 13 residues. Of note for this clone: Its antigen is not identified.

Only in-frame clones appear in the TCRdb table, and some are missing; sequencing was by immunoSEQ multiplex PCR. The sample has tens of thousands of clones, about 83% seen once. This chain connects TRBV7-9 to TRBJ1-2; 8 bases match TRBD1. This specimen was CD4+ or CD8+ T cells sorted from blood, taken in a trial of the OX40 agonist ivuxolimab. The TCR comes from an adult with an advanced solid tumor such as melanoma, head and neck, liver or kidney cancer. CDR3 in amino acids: CASSLGQVLSYTF. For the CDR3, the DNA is TGTGCCAGCAGCTTGGGACAGGTCTTAAGCTACACCTTC.